The 11 T cell receptor beta chains below were found in one sample sequenced in a study of cytomegalovirus exposure and HLA in healthy donors. A multiplex PCR was run with 60 Vbeta primers and 13 Jbeta primers. Produced via immunoSEQ multiplex PCR; TCRdb's table is partial and in-frame only. The table lists approximately 140,000 clones, about three fifths of them singletons, with around 1.8% in the top ten. The sample taken for sequencing was PBMCs. The receptors were sampled from a male donor in good health and CMV-seronegative.

Only a few counts were recorded for this clone. The CDR3 bases are TGTGCCAGCAGTGACAGGGGTCAAGAGACCCAGTACTTC. Its protein is CASSDRGQETQYF. The genes are TRBV6-1 and TRBJ2-5; the D gene is possibly TRBD1 (6 bases). The V gene's germline CDR1 is MNHNS and CDR2 SASEGT. V shed 3 bases and J shed 2 bases, with 7 bases lying between them. The CDR3 loop spans 13 amino acids.

The chain couples TRBV5-5 to TRBJ1-6, with 8 bases lining up with TRBD1. CDR1 and CDR2 (germline): SGHKS, YYEKEE (reference sequence). The CDR3 totals 14 residues. The V segment lost 0 bases and the J segment 7 bases; nucleotides outside the gene matches: 0. This chain's CDR3 is CASSLGQGNSPLHF. The CDR3, as DNA: TGTGCCAGCAGCTTGGGACAGGGGAATTCACCCCTCCACTTT.

This clone has just a few counts. This sequence joins TRBV5-1 and TRBJ1-5; TRBD1 is a possible D gene (5 bases). The CDR3 has 14 residues. The germline CDR1 and CDR2 sequences are SGHRS and YFSETQ. Trimming removed 0 bases from V and 1 base from J, with 5 bases in between. The CDR3 nucleotides are TGCGCCAGCAGCTTGGCAGGGAGCAATCAGCCCCAGCATTTT. It translates to CASSLAGSNQPQHF. Full variable domain (remainder filled in from reference TRBV5-1 and TRBJ1-5): KAGVTQTPRYLIKTRGQQVTLSCSPISGHRSVSWYQQTPGQGLQFLFEYFSETQRNKGNFPGRFSGRQFSNSRSEMNVSTLELGDSALYLCASSLAGSNQPQHFGDGTRLSIL.

The V call is TRBV12-5, the J call TRBJ1-1, with unresolved D. Germline V gene lookup returns CDR1 LGHNT and CDR2 FRNRAP. This CDR3 region has 14 residues. Trimming shortened V by 2 bases and J by 4 bases, and 11 bases separated the two germline ends. CDR3: CASGLPILSTEAFF. As DNA, the CDR3 is TGTGCTAGTGGTTTGCCCATTTTGAGCACTGAAGCTTTCTTT.

The V call is TRBV5-6, the J call TRBJ2-7; D ambiguous. With 0 bases removed from V and 4 bases from J, the gap between germline ends came to 5 bases. Germline V gene sequence: CDR1 SGHDT, CDR2 YYEEEE. The CDR3 covers 12 residues. Written as DNA, the CDR3 is TGTGCCAGCAGCTTGGCTACGTACGAGCAGTACTTC. Translated: CASSLATYEQYF.

The J gene is TRBJ2-6, the V gene TRBV15, with D tentatively TRBD2 (7 bases). The CDR3 covers 19 residues. Between the trimmed V and J ends, which lost 0 bases and 2 bases, there was a span of 17 bases. The germline CDR1 and CDR2 sequences are LNHNV and YYDKDF (reference sequence). Here the CDR3 reads CATSREITGGPTGANVLTF. For the CDR3, the DNA is TGTGCCACCAGCAGAGAAATTACGGGGGGCCCCACTGGGGCCAACGTCCTGACTTTC.

The CDR3 nucleotides read TGTGCCAGCAGCCAGAACCAAGAGACCCAGTACTTC. The encoded protein is CASSQNQETQYF. The chain has TRBV11-2 and TRBJ2-5; D is uncertain. Trimming pared 5 bases from V and 0 bases from J, leaving 4 bases between. This CDR3 has 12 residues. CDR1 is SGHAT, CDR2 FQNNGV, per germline.

The J gene is TRBJ2-5, the V gene TRBV6-5; 8 nucleotides align to TRBD1. The CDR3 covers 14 residues. The trim removed 5 bases at V and 4 bases at J, leaving 6 bases unmatched. The germline V gene encodes CDR1 MNHEY and CDR2 SVGAGI. This CDR3 reads CASSQTGVPETQYF. Written as DNA, the CDR3 is TGTGCCAGCAGTCAGACAGGGGTTCCAGAGACCCAGTACTTC.

A few counts support this clone. The chain links TRBV7-7 to TRBJ2-7; D is possibly TRBD1 (5 bases). V was pared by 2 bases and J by 1 base, with 9 bases between. Germline-derived CDR1 and CDR2 are SSHAT and FNYEAQ (reference sequence). There are 14 residues in the CDR3. CDR3 protein: CASSLTDTSYEQYF. DNA for the CDR3: TGTGCCAGCAGCTTAACGGACACATCCTACGAGCAGTACTTC.

V and J are TRBV2 and TRBJ1-5, with unresolved D. Between the trimmed V and J ends, which lost 8 bases and 4 bases, there was a span of 12 bases. Germline V lookup: CDR1 SNHLY, CDR2 FYNNEI. This CDR3 contains 13 residues. The CDR3 DNA sequence: TGTGCCAGCCTCCCGGGATTAAATCAGCCCCAGCATTTT. Translation gives CASLPGLNQPQHF. Full variable domain (outside the CDR3, taken from reference TRBV2 and TRBJ1-5): EPEVTQTPSHQVTQMGQEVILRCVPISNHLYFYWYRQILGQKVEFLVSFYNNEISEKSEIFDDQFSVERPDGSNFTLKIRSTKLEDSAMYFCASLPGLNQPQHFGDGTRLSIL.

This clone has a handful of counts. This chain links TRBV13 with TRBJ2-1, with TRBD1 identical over 10 bases. CDR1 and CDR2 from the germline V gene are PRHDT and FYEKMQ (reference sequence). The CDR3 sequence is 14 residues long. The J segment lost 9 bases and the V segment lost 1 base, leaving 3 bases of the junction unmatched. The CDR3 DNA follows: TGTGCCAGCAGCTTAGAGGACAGGGGGGGTGAGCAGTTCTTC. Translated, it gives CASSLEDRGGEQFF. The complete variable domain, with remaining parts taken from reference TRBV13 and TRBJ2-1, reads AAGVIQSPRHLIKEKRETATLKCYPIPRHDTVYWYQQGPGQDPQFLISFYEKMQSDKGSIPDRFSAQQFSDYHSELNMSSLELGDSALYFCASSLEDRGGEQFFGPGTRLTVL.